These 11 T cell receptor beta chains share one sample of origin, sequenced in a study of cytomegalovirus exposure and HLA in healthy donors. It was with 60 Vbeta and 13 Jbeta primers that the PCR ran. Data came from immunoSEQ multiplex PCR; TCRdb stores just in-frame clones and leaves some out. The sample has more than 95,000 clones; more than 60% are singletons. Sequences were obtained from PBMCs. The origin of the receptors is a woman aged 60 to 75 in good health and CMV-seropositive.

The chain links TRBV6-4 to TRBJ2-3, with D perhaps matching TRBD2 (5 bases). The germline CDR1 and CDR2 sequences are MRHNA and SNTAGT. The CDR3 has 14 residues. Trimming took off 6 bases at V and 3 bases at J, with 13 bases between the two ends. The CDR3 reads CASSYSEGTDTQYF. The CDR3 DNA follows: TGTGCCAGCAGCTATAGCGAGGGAACAGATACGCAGTATTTT.

The rearrangement joins TRBV7-8 to TRBJ2-2; no reliable D call. The V end was cut by 1 base, the J end by 1 base, with 4 bases between. The CDR3 is made up of 14 amino acids. Germline V gene lookup returns CDR1 SGHVS and CDR2 FQNEAQ. The CDR3 nucleotides read TGTGCCAGCAGCTTAGTTAGGAACACCGGGGAGCTGTTTTTT. Translating gives CASSLVRNTGELFF.

This clone ranks as medium-sized. The chain has TRBV2 and TRBJ2-7; 9 bases agree with TRBD2. The junction had 8 bases not matched to a gene; V was cut back by 8 bases and J by 3 bases. The CDR3 covers 14 residues. CDR1 and CDR2 (germline): SNHLY, FYNNEI. CDR3 sequence: CASGKGLANYEQYF. Written as DNA, the CDR3 is TGTGCCAGCGGGAAGGGACTAGCCAACTACGAGCAGTACTTC.

This chain uses TRBV7-9 with TRBJ1-1; D unresolved. Trimming left V 4 bases short and J 6 bases short, with 9 bases between. This CDR3 spans 12 amino acids. Germline V gene lookup returns CDR1 SEHNR and CDR2 FQNEAQ (reference sequence). DNA of the CDR3: TGTGCCAGCAGCTCTAAACTCCCTGAAGCTTTCTTT. Protein sequence: CASSSKLPEAFF. The whole variable domain, filled in from reference TRBV7-9 and TRBJ1-1, reads DTGVSQNPRHKITKRGQNVTFRCDPISEHNRLYWYRQTLGQGPEFLTYFQNEAQLEKSRLLSDRFSAERPKGSFSTLEIQRTEQGDSAMYLCASSSKLPEAFFGQGTRLTVV.

The genes are TRBV4-1 and TRBJ2-7; 7 positions agree with TRBD2. Trimming removed 6 bases from V and 0 bases from J; junction bases left unmatched: 8. Germline V gene data show CDR1 as MGHRA and CDR2 as YSYEKL. The length of the CDR3 is 15 residues. CDR3 coding DNA: TGCGCCAGCAGGTTTTTAGCGGGTGGCTCCTACGAGCAGTACTTC. Translated, it gives CASRFLAGGSYEQYF.

The chain is built from TRBV5-6 and TRBJ2-7; no firm D call. Trimming took off 0 bases at V and 1 base at J, with 8 bases between the two ends. The CDR3 has 14 residues. Per germline, CDR1 SGHDT and CDR2 YYEEEE. CDR3: CASSLAAISYEQYF. The DNA for the CDR3 is TGTGCCAGCAGCTTGGCCGCGATATCCTACGAGCAGTACTTC.

The chain is built from TRBV28 and TRBJ1-5; D is possibly TRBD1 (5 bases). The germline V and J ends were trimmed by 8 bases and 0 bases, with 14 bases remaining between them. Germline CDR1 and CDR2: MDHEN and SYDVKM. The CDR3 runs 15 residues. Here the CDR3 DNA reads TGTGCCAGCCGTACCGGGGGGAATAGCAATCAGCCCCAGCATTTT. Amino acids: CASRTGGNSNQPQHF.

V is TRBV6-5 and J is TRBJ2-5; 9 bases map to TRBD1. The better agreement between TRBJ2-7 and the DNA end casts doubt on the J call. This CDR3 region has 15 residues. In germline, CDR1 is MNHEY, CDR2 SVGAGI. CDR3 nucleotide sequence: TGTGCCAGCAGTCACGCACAGGGGGCTCCCTACGAGCAGTACTTC. It translates to CASSHAQGAPYEQYF.

With respect to this clone: A junction end diverges from the germline sequence, so it may reflect a read error. The chain has TRBV5-1 and TRBJ2-2; D is perhaps TRBD2 (6 bases). Per the germline V gene, CDR1 is SGHRS and CDR2 is YFSETQ. The CDR3 is made up of 15 amino acids. CDR3 nucleotide sequence: TGCGCCAACAGCTTTCGGGGGTCGAACACCGGGGAGCTGTTTTTT. Translation gives CANSFRGSNTGELFF.

The chain carries TRBV6-5 and TRBJ2-5; D is perhaps TRBD1 (6 bases). V lost 6 bases, J lost 5 bases, and 16 bases lay in between. Per germline, CDR1 MNHEY and CDR2 SVGAGI. This CDR3 region has 14 residues. CDR3 sequence: CASSRGHTLETQYF. The CDR3, as DNA: TGTGCCAGCAGCCGGGGACATACCCTGGAGACCCAGTACTTC.

Only a few counts were recorded for this clone. The gene calls are TRBV27 and TRBJ2-3; TRBD2 matches at 11 bases. J was trimmed by 2 bases and V by 6 bases; bases with no gene match: 7. The CDR3 is 16 residues long. Germline CDR1 reads MNHEY; CDR2 reads SMNVEV (reference sequence). In DNA form, the CDR3 reads TGTGCCAGCAGCCCGGGACTAGCGGTTCTCACAGATACGCAGTATTTT. Residues: CASSPGLAVLTDTQYF.